Here is one TCR beta chain with its context. Its antigen is unknown. Naive CD8 cells, CD45RO-negative and positively selected for CCR7, excluded terminally differentiated effector memory CD45RA+ cells. Sequencing was performed with immunoSEQ multiplex PCR; in TCRdb, only in-frame clones are kept and a portion is missing. This sample has about 2,200,000 clones, with about 93% found just once. The data were obtained in a study of shared clonotypes between healthy human individuals. Regarding the study as a whole: Between a handful of donors, naive CD4 clonotypes were shared at a level of about 5%.

The CDR3 loop spans 13 amino acids. Germline V gene lookup returns CDR1 SEHNR and CDR2 FQNEAQ (reference sequence). Deletions cut 5 bases from V and 4 bases from J, with 11 bases between. Sequenced sample: naive CD8+ T cells from PBMCs. The clonotype comes from a man aged 18-30 years in good health. Some clones in this sample may be carry-over from other donors' samples. V and J are TRBV7-9 and TRBJ1-1; no clear D. Here the CDR3 DNA reads TGTGCCAGCAGCCCTCTCGGAACCACTGAAGCTTTCTTT. Its translation: CASSPLGTTEAFF. Full variable domain (missing parts from reference TRBV7-9 and TRBJ1-1): DTGVSQNPRHKITKRGQNVTFRCDPISEHNRLYWYRQTLGQGPEFLTYFQNEAQLEKSRLLSDRFSAERPKGSFSTLEIQRTEQGDSAMYLCASSPLGTTEAFFGQGTRLTVV.